This T cell receptor (beta chain) was found in a study of T cells in Graves' hyperthyroidism and ophthalmopathy. The overall study: Prior to any treatment, at the point of initial diagnosis, peripheral blood was collected.

This clonotype was seen ten or more times. What it binds is not known. Amplification of TCR beta CDR3 regions used RNA as the template. HTBI primers were the set used in a first-round RT-PCR of the TCR CDR3. TCRdb redid the calling of the multiplex PCR reads with MiXCR, one entry per CDR3 protein. Of around 600,000 distinct CDR3 sequences in the sample, over 12% were seen once. Study-level findings and limits: Ophthalmopathy and stable hyperthyroidism were separated by a 13 V-J model. Among thyroid clonotypes expanded above 0.001, most also appeared in blood.

The CDR3 has 14 residues. CDR1 and CDR2 (germline): DFQATT, SNEGSKA (reference sequence). Trimming took 5 bases from V and 4 from J; bases not matched to a gene: 10. The PBMCs studied were ones that came from 9 to 10 ml fresh peripheral blood. The chain links TRBV20-1 to TRBJ2-5; 7 nucleotides agree with TRBD1. The clonotype comes from a woman between 18 and 29 years old with Graves' ophthalmopathy. The material sequenced was blood. CDR3 nucleotide sequence: TGCAGTGCTTTGGACAGGCCGGGGTCAGAGACCCAGTACTTC. This translates into CSALDRPGSETQYF.